At least ten counts were recorded for the clone carrying this T cell receptor beta chain. Its antigen is unidentified. The data stem from a study of CD8+CD57+ T cells in acquired aplastic anemia. The TCR beta profiling, which covered VDJ combination and CDR3 sequence, was carried out using genomic DNA as the template. In TCRdb, the reads were re-called with MiXCR into one record per CDR3 protein. Found here are roughly 61,000 distinct CDR3 sequences, around 60% of them singletons; the top ten hold 15% to 20%. The V and J ends lost 1 base and 1 base respectively, with 7 bases between them. The CDR3 spans 14 residues. Sequencing was done on patients that had shown CD8+CD57+ cell expansion by flow cytometry. Severe acquired aplastic anemia was present in every patient. The study's findings and limits: Statistical testing detected no significant gap in CD8+ Simpson's diversity between patients and controls.

This receptor was taken from a human donor with aplastic anemia. Sequencing input: sorted CD4+, CD8+, or CD8+CD57+ T cells (not recorded which) from PBMCs. The chain recombines TRBV12-3 or TRBV12-4 with TRBJ1-2; D is unclear. In DNA, the CDR3 is TGTGCCAGCAGTTTAGTGGCAGTTAACTATGGCTACACCTTC. The encoded protein is CASSLVAVNYGYTF.